These 20 T cell receptor beta chains share one sample of origin, sequenced in a study of T-cell memory formation after mild COVID-19. TCRdb analysed the 5' RACE reads with MiXCR anew, one entry per CDR3 protein. The sample shows about 440,000 distinct CDR3 sequences, 20% of them seen only once. The specimen was PBMCs or a T cell subset sorted from them (not recorded which). The receptors were sampled from an adult woman who had mild COVID-19 (a few samples of this study predate the infection). Cell type and time point are not known.

About this clonotype itself: Given a much more abundant clone one base away, this may be a read error. The chain recombines TRBV24-1 with TRBJ1-1, with 7 nucleotides matching TRBD1. V dropped 5 bases and J dropped 6; count of bases not matched to a gene: 11. The germline V gene encodes CDR1 KGHDR and CDR2 SFDVKD. The CDR3 has 15 amino acids. The CDR3 protein is CATSGGGQRIPEAFF. CDR3 coding DNA: TGTGCCACCAGTGGGGGGGGACAGCGAATCCCTGAAGCTTTCTTT.

This clonotype was seen ten or more times. One junction end does not reproduce the germline sequence, and a read error may be involved. The chain employs TRBV5-1 and TRBJ2-3; unclear D gene. The germline gives CDR1 SGHRS, CDR2 YFSETQ. The CDR3 has 14 residues. The CDR3 coding sequence is TGTGCCAGCAGCTTAGATCGGGGCACAGATACGCAGTATTTT. Protein sequence: CASSLDRGTDTQYF.

This chain's CDR3 is CASSVAQAADTQYF. The CDR3 nucleotides are TGTGCCAGCAGCGTAGCTCAGGCTGCGGATACGCAGTATTTT. The chain carries TRBV9 and TRBJ2-3; D remains unclear. V was cut by 0 bases and J by 6 bases, with 11 bases left in between. The CDR3 length is 14 residues. Looked up from germline, CDR1 is SGDLS and CDR2 is YYNGEE.

CDR3 in amino acids: CASSQGLAVPDTQYF. The CDR3 DNA reads as TGTGCCAGCAGTCAGGGGCTAGCGGTACCAGATACGCAGTATTTT. The chain uses TRBV6-6 and TRBJ2-3, with D possibly matching TRBD2 (7 bases). Between the trimmed V and J ends, which lost 5 bases and 4 bases, there was a span of 16 bases. This CDR3 region has 15 residues. Germline V gives CDR1 MNHNY, CDR2 SVGAGI (reference sequence).

This clonotype was seen a handful of times. The chain employs TRBV11-1 and TRBJ2-5; 7 bases fit TRBD1. J gave up 3 bases and V 8 bases, and 6 bases lay outside the gene matches. The CDR3 extends over 13 amino acids. CDR1 and CDR2 (germline): SGHAT, FQDESV (reference sequence). The CDR3 loop is CASALDRKETQYF. In DNA form, the CDR3 reads TGTGCCAGCGCGTTGGACAGGAAAGAGACCCAGTACTTC.

This clonotype was seen more than once but under ten times. The rearrangement uses TRBV6-5 and TRBJ2-7; TRBD1 matches 7 bases. The germline V gene has CDR1 MNHEY and CDR2 SVGAGI. This CDR3 contains 14 residues. The junction had 3 bases not matched to a gene; V was cut back by 2 bases and J by 2 bases. The CDR3 sequence is CASSYDRATYEQYF. The CDR3 nucleotides are TGTGCCAGCAGTTACGACAGGGCTACCTACGAGCAGTACTTC.

This clonotype occurred a few times. The chain recombines TRBV21-1 with TRBJ1-2; the table's D gene call, TRBD1, was not cross checked with the DNA. TRBV21-1 is annotated as a pseudogene. This CDR3 has 14 amino acids. The CDR3 loop reads CASSKSFPGDGYTF. DNA of the CDR3: TGTGCCAGCAGCAAATCTTTTCCGGGGGATGGCTACACCTTC.

This sequence joins TRBV3-1 and TRBJ1-1, with 7 bases identical to TRBD1. Germline CDR1 and CDR2: LGHDT and YNNKEL (reference sequence). This CDR3 spans 15 amino acids. The V segment lost 2 bases and the J segment 5 bases; nucleotides outside the gene matches: 8. The CDR3 spells CASSQPMTGRTEAFF. Here the CDR3 DNA reads TGTGCCAGCAGCCAACCCATGACAGGGCGGACTGAAGCTTTCTTT.

Only a few counts were recorded for this clonotype. The rearrangement joins TRBV6-5 to TRBJ2-4; TRBD1 agrees at 12 bases. Germline values: CDR1 MNHEY, CDR2 SVGAGI. V was clipped by 0 bases and J by 4 bases; unmatched bases: 7. This CDR3 comprises 18 residues. The CDR3 here is CASSYSGDRGLSKNIQYF. The CDR3 DNA reads TGTGCCAGCAGTTACTCGGGGGACAGGGGGCTGTCGAAAAACATTCAGTACTTC.

This chain links TRBV19 with TRBJ2-7; D possibly uses TRBD1 or TRBD2 (5 bases each). The CDR3 contains 13 residues. CDR1 is LNHDA and CDR2 is SQIVND in the germline V gene (reference sequence). V was trimmed by 2 bases and J by 3 bases, leaving 8 bases between them. The CDR3 DNA sequence: TGTGCCAGTAGTATATCGAGGGGCTACGAGCAGTACTTC. Amino acids: CASSISRGYEQYF.

Only a few counts were recorded for this clonotype. This chain uses TRBV19 with TRBJ2-7, with D possibly being TRBD1 (6 bases). The CDR3 is made up of 15 amino acids. V shed 2 bases and J shed 5 bases, with 16 bases lying between them. Germline V lookup: CDR1 LNHDA, CDR2 SQIVND (reference sequence). This CDR3 is CASSIIGTLWNEQYF. The DNA for the CDR3 is TGTGCCAGTAGTATAATCGGGACACTTTGGAACGAGCAGTACTTC.

This clonotype was counted only a few times. The genes are TRBV27 and TRBJ2-1; 11 positions agree with TRBD2. The CDR3 is 15 amino acids. Germline CDR1 MNHEY, CDR2 SMNVEV (reference sequence). V was clipped by 9 bases and J by 3 bases; unmatched bases: 7. The CDR3 DNA reads TGTGCCAGTCATAGCGGGGGGGCTCGCTACAATGAGCAGTTCTTC. It translates to CASHSGGARYNEQFF.

The chain is built from TRBV7-8 and TRBJ2-3; 12 nucleotides match TRBD2. Trimming took 5 bases from V and 4 from J; bases not matched to a gene: 4. Germline CDR1 reads SGHVS; CDR2 reads FQNEAQ. The CDR3 sequence is 15 residues long. CDR3 sequence (DNA): TGTGCCAGCAGCCCGACTAGCGGGAGTTCAGATACGCAGTATTTT. Translated, it gives CASSPTSGSSDTQYF. Filled out from reference TRBV7-8 and TRBJ2-3, the complete variable domain reads GAGVSQSPRYKVAKRGQDVALRCDPISGHVSLFWYQQALGQGPEFLTYFQNEAQLDKSGLPSDRFFAERPEGSVSTLKIQRTQQEDSAVYLCASSPTSGSSDTQYFGPGTRLTVL.

The V gene is TRBV6-1, the J gene TRBJ2-5; 10 bases are shared with TRBD2. The V and J ends lost 2 bases and 5 bases, in that order; junction bases with no gene match: 5. Per germline, CDR1 MNHNS and CDR2 SASEGT. The CDR3 is 15 residues long. CDR3 residues: CASSESSGGGETQYF. The DNA for the CDR3 is TGTGCCAGCAGTGAATCTAGCGGGGGTGGGGAGACCCAGTACTTC.

In its sample, this clonotype was seen many times. The V call is TRBV5-8, the J call TRBJ2-2, with 7 bases fitting TRBD1. Germline V lookup: CDR1 SGHTS, CDR2 YDEGEE. The V and J ends lost 0 bases and 7 bases, in that order; junction bases with no gene match: 9. This CDR3 comprises 16 residues. This CDR3 is CASSLEGTARSGELFF. The CDR3 region has the DNA TGTGCCAGCAGCTTGGAGGGGACAGCGCGAAGCGGGGAGCTGTTTTTT.

V is TRBV7-2 and J is TRBJ1-2; 12 bases fit TRBD1. V shed 0 bases and J 3 bases; nucleotides not matched to a gene: 8. The CDR3 runs to 18 residues. Looked up from germline, CDR1 is SGHTA and CDR2 is FQGNSA. CDR3 region: CASSLALGTGGSHYGYTF. CDR3 DNA: TGTGCCAGCAGCTTAGCACTCGGGACAGGGGGCTCTCACTATGGCTACACCTTC.

This clonotype has at least ten counts. The chain combines TRBV20-1 with TRBJ2-2, with a weak D call TRBD2 (6 bases). With 4 bases removed from V and 6 bases from J, the gap between germline ends came to 21 bases. CDR1 DFQATT and CDR2 SNEGSKA come from the germline V gene (reference sequence). The CDR3 runs 16 residues. CDR3 sequence: CSATRGSGLYAGELFF. The CDR3 region has the DNA TGCAGTGCTACCCGGGGTAGCGGCCTTTACGCCGGGGAGCTGTTTTTT.

The genes are TRBV12-3 or TRBV12-4 and TRBJ2-3; D may correspond to TRBD1 or TRBD2 (5 bases each). V lost 3 bases and J lost 6, with 13 bases in between. There are 14 residues in the CDR3. The CDR3 region has the DNA TGTGCCAGCAGTTTCTTGGGGGTCGGGGATACGCAGTATTTT. Protein product: CASSFLGVGDTQYF.

The genes are TRBV12-3 or TRBV12-4 and TRBJ2-1; TRBD2 is a possible D gene (5 bases). There are 16 residues in the CDR3. Trimming removed 3 bases at V and 0 bases at J, with 12 bases between. The CDR3 is CASSFRAGNSYNEQFF. CDR3 sequence (DNA): TGTGCCAGCAGTTTTAGGGCCGGGAACTCCTACAATGAGCAGTTCTTC.

The rearrangement uses TRBV30 and TRBJ1-2; D not certain. Germline V gene lookup returns CDR1 GTSNPN and CDR2 SVGIG (reference sequence). The ends were cut back, 3 bases at V and 7 bases at J, with 12 bases in the middle. The CDR3 is 12 residues long. CDR3 coding DNA: TGTGCCTGGAGCGCTACAGCTGGTGGCTACACCTTC. It translates to CAWSATAGGYTF.